This TCR beta chain was observed in a study of shared clonotypes between healthy human individuals. V was pared by 3 bases and J by 3 bases, with 2 bases of the junction left unmatched. The CDR3 totals 13 residues. Germline values: CDR1 GTSNPN, CDR2 SVGIG (reference sequence). Regarding this clone: The same CDR3 also results from other DNA sequences found in this sample.

Clones were sequenced by immunoSEQ multiplex PCR, and TCRdb holds only the in-frame ones, with some missing. The table includes roughly 2 million clones, roughly 96% detected once. The sequenced sample was naive CD4+ T cells sorted from blood. The subset here: CD45RA+ positively selected. The V gene is TRBV30, the J gene TRBJ1-2; TRBD1 matches 9 bases. The clonotype was recovered from a man aged 18-30 years in good health. Written as DNA, the CDR3 is TGTGCCTGGAGGGGACAGGGCGACTATGGCTACACCTTC. Its translation is CAWRGQGDYGYTF.